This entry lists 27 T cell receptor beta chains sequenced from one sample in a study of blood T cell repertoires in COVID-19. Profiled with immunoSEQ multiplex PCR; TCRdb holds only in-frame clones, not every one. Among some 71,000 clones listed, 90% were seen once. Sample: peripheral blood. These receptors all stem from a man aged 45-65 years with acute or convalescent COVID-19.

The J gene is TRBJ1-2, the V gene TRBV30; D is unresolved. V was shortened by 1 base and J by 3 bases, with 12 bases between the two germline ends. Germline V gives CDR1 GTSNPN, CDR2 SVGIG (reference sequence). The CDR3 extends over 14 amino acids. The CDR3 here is CAWSGASGHYGYTF. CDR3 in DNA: TGTGCCTGGAGTGGAGCCTCGGGTCACTATGGCTACACCTTC.

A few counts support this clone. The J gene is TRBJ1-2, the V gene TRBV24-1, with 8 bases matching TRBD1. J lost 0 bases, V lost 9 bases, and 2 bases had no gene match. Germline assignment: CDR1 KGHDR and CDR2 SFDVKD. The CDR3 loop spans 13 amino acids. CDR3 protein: CATQGAANYGYTF. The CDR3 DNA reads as TGTGCCACCCAGGGGGCGGCTAACTATGGCTACACCTTC.

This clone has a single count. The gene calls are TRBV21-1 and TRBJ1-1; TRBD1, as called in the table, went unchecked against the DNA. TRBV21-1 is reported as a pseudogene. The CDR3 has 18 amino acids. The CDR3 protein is CASSKAHGTDAMNTEAFF. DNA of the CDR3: TGTGCCAGCAGCAAAGCCCACGGGACAGACGCCATGAACACTGAAGCTTTCTTT.

The CDR3 loop is CASSRPPGQLNEQYF. CDR3 DNA: TGTGCCAGCAGCAGACCACCGGGACAGTTAAACGAGCAGTACTTC. The chain carries TRBV11-3 and TRBJ2-7, with TRBD1 matching 7 bases. With V trimmed by 5 bases and J by 5 bases, 12 bases remained unmatched. This CDR3 is built from 15 residues. Germline CDR1 SGHNT, CDR2 YENEEA.

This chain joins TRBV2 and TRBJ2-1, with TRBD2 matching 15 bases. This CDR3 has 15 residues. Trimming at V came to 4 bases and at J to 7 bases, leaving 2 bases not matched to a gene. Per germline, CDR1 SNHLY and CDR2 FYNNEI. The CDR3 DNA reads TGTGCCAGCAGTGGGACTAGCGGGAGGGGAAATGAGCAGTTCTTC. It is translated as CASSGTSGRGNEQFF.

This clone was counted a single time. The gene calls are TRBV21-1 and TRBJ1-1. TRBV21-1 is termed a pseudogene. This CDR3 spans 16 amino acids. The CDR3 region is CASSKYGSGSHFEAFF. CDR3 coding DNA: TGTGCCAGCAGCAAATACGGAAGCGGGTCCCATTTTGAAGCTTTCTTT.

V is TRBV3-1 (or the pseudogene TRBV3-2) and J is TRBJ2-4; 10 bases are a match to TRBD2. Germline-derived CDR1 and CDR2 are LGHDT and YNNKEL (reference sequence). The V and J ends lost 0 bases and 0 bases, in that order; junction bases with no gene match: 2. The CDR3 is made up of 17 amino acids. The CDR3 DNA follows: TGTGCCAGCAGCCAAGAACGGACTAGCGGAGCCAAAAACATTCAGTACTTC. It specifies CASSQERTSGAKNIQYF.

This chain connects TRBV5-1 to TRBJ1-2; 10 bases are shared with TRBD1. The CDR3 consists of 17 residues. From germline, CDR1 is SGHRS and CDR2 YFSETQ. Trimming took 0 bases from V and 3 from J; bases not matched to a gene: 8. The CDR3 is CASSLEAGTGAYYGYTF. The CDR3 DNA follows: TGCGCCAGCAGCTTGGAGGCTGGGACAGGGGCGTACTATGGCTACACCTTC. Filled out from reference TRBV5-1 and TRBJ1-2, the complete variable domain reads KAGVTQTPRYLIKTRGQQVTLSCSPISGHRSVSWYQQTPGQGLQFLFEYFSETQRNKGNFPGRFSGRQFSNSRSEMNVSTLELGDSALYLCASSLEAGTGAYYGYTFGSGTRLTVV.

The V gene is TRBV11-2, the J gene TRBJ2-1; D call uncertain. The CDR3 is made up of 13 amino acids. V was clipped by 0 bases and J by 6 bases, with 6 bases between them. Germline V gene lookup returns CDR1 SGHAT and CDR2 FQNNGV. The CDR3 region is CASSLDPRNEQFF. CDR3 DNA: TGTGCCAGCAGCTTAGATCCCCGCAATGAGCAGTTCTTC.

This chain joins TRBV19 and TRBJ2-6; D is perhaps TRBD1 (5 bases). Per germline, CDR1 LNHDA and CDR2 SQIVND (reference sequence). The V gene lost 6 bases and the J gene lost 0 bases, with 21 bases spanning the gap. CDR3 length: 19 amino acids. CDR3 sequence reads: CASSNWSDRLLSGANVLTF. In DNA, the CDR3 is TGTGCCAGTAGCAATTGGAGCGACAGACTGCTCTCTGGGGCCAACGTCCTGACTTTC.

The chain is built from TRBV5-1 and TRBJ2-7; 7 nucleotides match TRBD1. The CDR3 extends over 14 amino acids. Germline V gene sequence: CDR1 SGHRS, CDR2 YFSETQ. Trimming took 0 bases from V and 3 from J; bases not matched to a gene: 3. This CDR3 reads CASSLEGAVYEQYF. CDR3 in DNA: TGCGCCAGCAGCTTGGAGGGGGCTGTCTACGAGCAGTACTTC. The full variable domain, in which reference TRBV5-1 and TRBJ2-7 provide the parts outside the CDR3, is KAGVTQTPRYLIKTRGQQVTLSCSPISGHRSVSWYQQTPGQGLQFLFEYFSETQRNKGNFPGRFSGRQFSNSRSEMNVSTLELGDSALYLCASSLEGAVYEQYFGPGTRLTVT.

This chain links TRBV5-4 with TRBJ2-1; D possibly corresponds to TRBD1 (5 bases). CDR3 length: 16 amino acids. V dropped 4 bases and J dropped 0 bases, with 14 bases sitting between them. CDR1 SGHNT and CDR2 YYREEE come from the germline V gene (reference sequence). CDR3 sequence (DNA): TGTGCCAGCAGCGACAGAACTCGGAGCTCCTACAATGAGCAGTTCTTC. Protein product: CASSDRTRSSYNEQFF.

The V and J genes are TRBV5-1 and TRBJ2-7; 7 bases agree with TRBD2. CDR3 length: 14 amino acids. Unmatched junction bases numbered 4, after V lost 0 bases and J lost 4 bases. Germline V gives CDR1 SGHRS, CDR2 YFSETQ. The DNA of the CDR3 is TGCGCCAGCAGCTTGGAGGCGGGACTATACGAGCAGTACTTC. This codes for CASSLEAGLYEQYF.

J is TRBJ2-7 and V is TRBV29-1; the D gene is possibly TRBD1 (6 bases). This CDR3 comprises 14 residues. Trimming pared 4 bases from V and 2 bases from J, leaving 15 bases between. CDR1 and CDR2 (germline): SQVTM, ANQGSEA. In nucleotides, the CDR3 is TGCAGCGTTGTTAGGGGGACGGTGGCCTACGAGCAGTACTTC. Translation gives CSVVRGTVAYEQYF.

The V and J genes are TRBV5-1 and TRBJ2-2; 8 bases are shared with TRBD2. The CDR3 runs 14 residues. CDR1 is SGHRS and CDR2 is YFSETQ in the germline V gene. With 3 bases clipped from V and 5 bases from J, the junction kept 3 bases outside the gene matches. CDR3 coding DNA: TGCGCCAGCAGCTATGGACTAGCTACCGGGGAGCTGTTTTTT. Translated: CASSYGLATGELFF.

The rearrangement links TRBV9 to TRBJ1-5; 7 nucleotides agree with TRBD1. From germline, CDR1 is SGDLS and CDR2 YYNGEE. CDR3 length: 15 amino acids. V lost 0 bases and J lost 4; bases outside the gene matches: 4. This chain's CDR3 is CASSVDGTENQPQHF. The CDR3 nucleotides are TGTGCCAGCAGCGTAGATGGGACAGAAAATCAGCCCCAGCATTTT.

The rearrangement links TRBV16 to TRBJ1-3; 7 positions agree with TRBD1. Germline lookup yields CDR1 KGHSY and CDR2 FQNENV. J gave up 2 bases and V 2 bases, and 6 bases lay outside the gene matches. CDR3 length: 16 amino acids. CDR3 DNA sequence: TGTGCCAGCAGCCAACGTTCCAGGGGGGCTGGAAACACCATATATTTT. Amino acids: CASSQRSRGAGNTIYF.

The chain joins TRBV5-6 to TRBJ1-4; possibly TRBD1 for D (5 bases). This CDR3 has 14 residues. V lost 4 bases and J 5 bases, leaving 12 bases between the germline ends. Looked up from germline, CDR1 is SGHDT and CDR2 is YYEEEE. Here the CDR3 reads CASSRDSLNEKLFF. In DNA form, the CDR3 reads TGTGCCAGCAGCCGAGACAGCTTAAATGAAAAACTGTTTTTT.

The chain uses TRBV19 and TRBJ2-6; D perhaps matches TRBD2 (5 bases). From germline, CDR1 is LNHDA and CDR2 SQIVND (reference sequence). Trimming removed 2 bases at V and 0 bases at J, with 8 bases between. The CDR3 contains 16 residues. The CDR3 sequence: CASSIIGLSGANVLTF. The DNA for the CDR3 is TGTGCCAGTAGTATAATAGGACTCTCTGGGGCCAACGTCCTGACTTTC.

The CDR3 sequence is CASSESIKPGDTQYF. The CDR3 DNA reads TGCGCCAGCAGTGAGTCGATCAAGCCGGGAGATACGCAGTATTTT. V gene TRBV10-1 combines with J gene TRBJ2-3; D unclear. This CDR3 is built from 15 residues. V lost 0 bases, J lost 5 bases, and 12 bases lay in between. Germline assignment: CDR1 WNHNN and CDR2 SYGVQD (reference sequence).

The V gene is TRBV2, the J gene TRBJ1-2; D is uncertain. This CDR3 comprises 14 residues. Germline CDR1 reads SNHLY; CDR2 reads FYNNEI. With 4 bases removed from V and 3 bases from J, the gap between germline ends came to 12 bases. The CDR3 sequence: CASSGWQEDYGYTF. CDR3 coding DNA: TGTGCCAGCAGTGGGTGGCAGGAGGACTATGGCTACACCTTC.

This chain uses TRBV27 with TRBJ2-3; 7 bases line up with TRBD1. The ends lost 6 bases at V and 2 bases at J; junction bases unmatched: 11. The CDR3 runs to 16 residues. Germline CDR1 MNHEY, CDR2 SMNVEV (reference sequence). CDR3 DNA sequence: TGTGCCAGCAGCAAGAAACCGGGACAGTTCACAGATACGCAGTATTTT. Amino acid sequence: CASSKKPGQFTDTQYF.

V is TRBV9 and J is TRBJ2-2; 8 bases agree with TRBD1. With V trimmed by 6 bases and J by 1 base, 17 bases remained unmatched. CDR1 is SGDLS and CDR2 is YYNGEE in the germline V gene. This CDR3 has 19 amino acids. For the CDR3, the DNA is TGTGCCAGCACCTTATTCACTTCAAAGACAGGGGTGAACACCGGGGAGCTGTTTTTT. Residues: CASTLFTSKTGVNTGELFF.

The CDR3 DNA sequence: TGTGCCAGTAGTATAGTAAACACCGGGGAGCTGTTTTTT. This codes for CASSIVNTGELFF. V is TRBV19 and J is TRBJ2-2; D unclear. From germline, CDR1 is LNHDA and CDR2 SQIVND (reference sequence). The ends were cut back, 1 base at V and 2 bases at J, with 2 bases in the middle. This CDR3 region has 13 residues.

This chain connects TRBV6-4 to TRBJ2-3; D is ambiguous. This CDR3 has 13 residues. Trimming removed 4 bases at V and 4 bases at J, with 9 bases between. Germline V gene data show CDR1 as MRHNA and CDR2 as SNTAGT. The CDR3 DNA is TGTGCCAGCAGTGCCTACCCATCAGATACGCAGTATTTT. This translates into CASSAYPSDTQYF.

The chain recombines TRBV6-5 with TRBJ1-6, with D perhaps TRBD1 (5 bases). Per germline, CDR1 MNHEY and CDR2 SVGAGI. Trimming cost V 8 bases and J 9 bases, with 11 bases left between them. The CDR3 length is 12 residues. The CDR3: CASGAQGSPLHF. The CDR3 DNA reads TGTGCCAGCGGGGCTCAGGGTTCACCCCTCCACTTT.

The CDR3 region is CASSPLINTEAFF. The CDR3 DNA follows: TGTGCCAGCTCACCGCTAATAAACACTGAAGCTTTCTTT. The chain has TRBV18 and TRBJ1-1, with D unclear. V was shortened by 3 bases and J by 2 bases, with 7 bases between the two germline ends. This CDR3 contains 13 residues. The germline V gene encodes CDR1 KGHSH and CDR2 LQKENI. Filled out from reference TRBV18 and TRBJ1-1, the complete variable domain reads NAGVMQNPRHLVRRRGQEARLRCSPMKGHSHVYWYRQLPEEGLKFMVYLQKENIIDESGMPKERFSAEFPKEGPSILRIQQVVRGDSAAYFCASSPLINTEAFFGQGTRLTVV.